This T cell receptor beta chain originates from a study of T cell responses to AZD1222 COVID-19 vaccine. Sequenced by immunoSEQ multiplex PCR; TCRdb stores in-frame clones only, minus some. This table has 50,000 to 65,000 clones, approximately 88% appearing once. The receptor was derived from an adult who received the AZD1222 COVID-19 vaccine. The sample consisted of peripheral blood, taken 28 days after the second AZD1222 dose.

The CDR3 reads CASSLAFAGALAIQYF. CDR3 bases: TGTGCCAGCAGCTTAGCGTTCGCAGGGGCTTTGGCCATTCAGTACTTC. This chain joins TRBV7-2 and TRBJ2-4; perhaps TRBD1 as D (6 bases). CDR3 length equals 16 residues. The V end was cut by 0 bases, the J end by 9 bases, with 18 bases between. Germline CDR1 and CDR2: SGHTA and FQGNSA.